This passage covers 20 T cell receptor beta chains from one sample sequenced in a study of beta chain features in type 1 diabetes. The investigators reverse transcribed all of the isolated RNA, so they sequenced expressed TCRB transcripts. Sequencing was performed with immunoSEQ multiplex PCR; in TCRdb, only in-frame clones are kept and a portion is missing. The sample carries 850,000 to 900,000 clones, about a sixth recorded once. The sequencing input was naive CD4+ T cells from blood. These receptors originate from a woman aged 18-29 years in good health.

This clone has just a few counts. The chain is built from TRBV7-6 and TRBJ2-7; D gene ambiguous. The ends were cut back, 6 bases at V and 4 bases at J, with 16 bases in the middle. The CDR3 runs 14 residues. Germline assignment: CDR1 SGHVS and CDR2 FNYEAQ. CDR3 in amino acids: CASSPLAVAYEQYF. CDR3 sequence (DNA): TGTGCCAGCAGTCCTCTGGCGGTTGCTTACGAGCAGTACTTC. The variable domain in full, with the rest retrieved from reference TRBV7-6 and TRBJ2-7, is GAGVSQSPRYKVTKRGQDVALRCDPISGHVSLYWYRQALGQGPEFLTYFNYEAQQDKSGLPNDRFSAERPEGSISTLTIQRTEQRDSAMYRCASSPLAVAYEQYFGPGTRLTVT.

Details on this clone: This sample also contains other DNA sequences that code for the same CDR3. This chain connects TRBV11-1 to TRBJ2-6; no clear D gene. The CDR3 runs 15 residues. The germline V gene has CDR1 SGHAT and CDR2 FQDESV (reference sequence). Trimming removed 1 base from V and 1 base from J, with 5 bases in between. As DNA, the CDR3 is TGTGCCAGCAGCTTAGGAGGATCTGGGGCCAACGTCCTGACTTTC. Protein: CASSLGGSGANVLTF.

The gene calls are TRBV28 and TRBJ1-4; D may be TRBD1 (6 bases). The germline gives CDR1 MDHEN, CDR2 SYDVKM. Trimming cost V 6 bases and J 0 bases, with 11 bases left between them. The CDR3 contains 15 residues. CDR3 amino acids: CASRDSSATNEKLFF. CDR3 sequence (DNA): TGTGCCAGCAGGGACAGTTCCGCAACTAATGAAAAACTGTTTTTT.

Written as DNA, the CDR3 is TGTGCCAGCAGCTTAGACAGGGGGCGAGGTCAGCCCCAGCATTTT. Protein sequence: CASSLDRGRGQPQHF. The chain links TRBV7-8 to TRBJ1-5, with TRBD1 matching 9 bases. The CDR3 sequence is 15 residues long. Germline V gene sequence: CDR1 SGHVS, CDR2 FQNEAQ. Trimming at V came to 1 base and at J to 6 bases, leaving 4 bases not matched to a gene.

The V gene is TRBV28, the J gene TRBJ2-7, with D unresolved. The CDR3 covers 12 residues. Trimming removed 6 bases at V and 0 bases at J, with 6 bases between. CDR1 is MDHEN, CDR2 SYDVKM, per germline. CDR3 sequence: CASSYLSYEQYF. The CDR3 DNA reads TGTGCCAGCAGCTACCTCTCCTACGAGCAGTACTTC.

This clone was seen only a few times. The chain combines TRBV10-3 with TRBJ1-5; a possible D gene is TRBD1 (6 bases). V lost 6 bases and J lost 1, with 13 bases in between. Germline V CDR1 and CDR2: ENHRY, SYGVKD. The CDR3 extends over 15 amino acids. The CDR3 sequence is CAISKDSLSNQPQHF. As DNA, the CDR3 is TGTGCCATCAGCAAGGACAGCCTCAGCAATCAGCCCCAGCATTTT.

This clone was observed a handful of times. The chain carries TRBV2 and TRBJ1-2; tentative D call: TRBD1 (6 bases). V lost 4 bases, J lost 2 bases, and 8 bases lay in between. The germline V gene has CDR1 SNHLY and CDR2 FYNNEI. This CDR3 spans 13 amino acids. CDR3: CASSGQVNYGYTF. In DNA form, the CDR3 reads TGTGCCAGCAGTGGACAGGTAAACTATGGCTACACCTTC. Variable domain in full (rest from reference TRBV2 and TRBJ1-2): EPEVTQTPSHQVTQMGQEVILRCVPISNHLYFYWYRQILGQKVEFLVSFYNNEISEKSEIFDDQFSVERPDGSNFTLKIRSTKLEDSAMYFCASSGQVNYGYTFGSGTRLTVV.

The rearrangement joins TRBV28 to TRBJ2-3; TRBD1 matches 9 bases. This CDR3 has 14 amino acids. Germline-derived CDR1 and CDR2 are MDHEN and SYDVKM. The ends lost 5 bases at V and 4 bases at J; junction bases unmatched: 4. CDR3 protein: CASSQGQGPDTQYF. The CDR3 DNA follows: TGTGCCAGCAGTCAGGGACAGGGCCCAGATACGCAGTATTTT.

This clone was counted a few times. The rearrangement links TRBV6-8 to TRBJ2-5, with TRBD2 matching over 10 bases. CDR1 and CDR2 (germline): MNHGY, SAAAGT. The CDR3 length is 17 residues. The V gene end was trimmed by 2 bases and the J gene end by 6 bases; junction bases not matched to a gene: 12. CDR3 protein: CASSYKASGSGVQTQYF. CDR3 nucleotide sequence: TGTGCCAGCAGTTACAAGGCTAGCGGGAGTGGGGTACAGACCCAGTACTTC.

In this sample, this clone turned up a few times. This specimen includes other DNA sequences encoding the same CDR3. This chain joins TRBV5-1 and TRBJ2-1; TRBD1 might be the D (5 bases). V dropped 0 bases and J dropped 1 base, with 8 bases sitting between them. Germline-derived CDR1 and CDR2 are SGHRS and YFSETQ. The CDR3 consists of 15 residues. The CDR3 coding sequence is TGCGCCAGCAGCTTGGAGGGGTCTTCCTACAATGAGCAGTTCTTC. Protein sequence: CASSLEGSSYNEQFF. Full variable domain (missing parts from reference TRBV5-1 and TRBJ2-1): KAGVTQTPRYLIKTRGQQVTLSCSPISGHRSVSWYQQTPGQGLQFLFEYFSETQRNKGNFPGRFSGRQFSNSRSEMNVSTLELGDSALYLCASSLEGSSYNEQFFGPGTRLTVL.

The rearrangement links TRBV6-6 to TRBJ2-1; no clear D. Trimming left V 2 bases short and J 1 base short, with 6 bases between. This CDR3 region has 14 residues. Germline CDR1 is MNHNY and CDR2 is SVGAGI (reference sequence). CDR3 bases: TGTGCCAGCAGTTACAGCGTGTCCTACAATGAGCAGTTCTTC. As protein: CASSYSVSYNEQFF.

V is TRBV15 and J is TRBJ1-4, with D perhaps TRBD1 (5 bases). V lost 1 base and J 3 bases, leaving 9 bases between the germline ends. This CDR3 contains 15 residues. Germline V gene data show CDR1 as LNHNV and CDR2 as YYDKDF (reference sequence). This CDR3 reads CATSRGGAANEKLFF. DNA of the CDR3: TGTGCCACCAGCAGAGGTGGGGCGGCTAATGAAAAACTGTTTTTT. Filled out from reference TRBV15 and TRBJ1-4, the complete variable domain reads DAMVIQNPRYQVTQFGKPVTLSCSQTLNHNVMYWYQQKSSQAPKLLFHYYDKDFNNEADTPDNFQSRRPNTSFCFLDIRSPGLGDTAMYLCATSRGGAANEKLFFGSGTQLSVL.

The table lists this clone with a few counts. Other DNA sequences within the sample encode an identical CDR3. The chain is built from TRBV6-6 and TRBJ2-7, with D hard to call. Germline lookup yields CDR1 MNHNY and CDR2 SVGAGI (reference sequence). Trimming left V 1 base short and J 7 bases short, with 5 bases between. This CDR3 spans 11 amino acids. CDR3 sequence: CASSYLGEQYF. In DNA, the CDR3 is TGTGCCAGCAGTTACTTGGGGGAGCAGTACTTC.

There are a few counts of this clone. In DNA form, the CDR3 reads TGTGCCAGCAGCAGACAGGGGGTCGACGAGCAGTACTTC. Translation: CASSRQGVDEQYF. The gene calls are TRBV6-5 and TRBJ2-7; 9 bases are a match to TRBD1. The CDR3 consists of 13 residues. The V gene's germline CDR1 is MNHEY and CDR2 SVGAGI. J lost 5 bases, V lost 6 bases, and 5 bases had no gene match.

This clone was counted a few times. The rearrangement joins TRBV6-5 to TRBJ2-5, with 10 positions matching TRBD1. Germline-derived CDR1 and CDR2 are MNHEY and SVGAGI. After removal of 6 bases from V and 7 bases from J, the junction contained 5 bases not matched to a gene. This CDR3 is built from 13 residues. CDR3 sequence (DNA): TGTGCCAGCAGCAGGACAGGGGGGGTGACCCAGTACTTC. It yields the protein CASSRTGGVTQYF.

This clone was detected only a few times. The chain links TRBV28 to TRBJ2-4; 9 nucleotides match TRBD1. The CDR3 consists of 16 residues. CDR1 and CDR2 from the germline V gene are MDHEN and SYDVKM. Losses at the gene ends were 5 bases for V and 4 bases for J; bases not matched to a gene: 9. This CDR3 is CASSPGQGAVKNIQYF. CDR3 in DNA: TGTGCCAGCAGTCCGGGACAGGGCGCCGTGAAAAACATTCAGTACTTC. The full variable domain, its missing parts supplied by reference TRBV28 and TRBJ2-4, is DVKVTQSSRYLVKRTGEKVFLECVQDMDHENMFWYRQDPGLGLRLIYFSYDVKMKEKGDIPEGYSVSREKKERFSLILESASTNQTSMYLCASSPGQGAVKNIQYFGAGTRLSVL.

This clone was found a few times. The V and J genes are TRBV6-5 and TRBJ2-4; TRBD2 matches at 9 bases. V trimming: 3 bases; J trimming: 4 bases; junction bases outside the gene matches: 4. The CDR3 contains 15 residues. CDR1 is MNHEY, CDR2 SVGAGI, per germline. The CDR3 region has the DNA TGTGCCAGCAGTTATTCGACTAGCGGAAAAAACATTCAGTACTTC. Protein: CASSYSTSGKNIQYF.

V and J are TRBV7-2 and TRBJ2-5; weak D call: TRBD2 (5 bases). The J call may be mistaken, given a closer DNA end match to TRBJ2-7. CDR1 is SGHTA, CDR2 FQGNSA, per germline. The length of the CDR3 is 13 residues. In nucleotides, the CDR3 is TGTGCCAGCAGCCGAGAGGGTGGCTACGAGCAGTACTTC. Protein: CASSREGGYEQYF.

V gene TRBV5-1 combines with J gene TRBJ2-1; a weak D match, TRBD2 (6 bases). V was cut by 4 bases and J by 8 bases, with 13 bases left in between. The germline gives CDR1 SGHRS, CDR2 YFSETQ. The CDR3 runs 13 residues. The CDR3 bases are TGCGCCAGCAGCAGGAGGGGTGAAGATGAGCAGTTCTTC. This translates into CASSRRGEDEQFF.

The rearrangement uses TRBV28 and TRBJ1-5; 8 positions match TRBD1. The germline V gene has CDR1 MDHEN and CDR2 SYDVKM. This CDR3 contains 16 residues. The V gene end was trimmed by 6 bases and the J gene end by 9 bases; junction bases not matched to a gene: 16. This chain's CDR3 is CASRPPGQGLSRPQHF. The CDR3 DNA follows: TGTGCCAGCAGACCCCCAGGACAGGGTTTATCGCGGCCCCAGCATTTT. Full variable domain (rest looked up from reference TRBV28 and TRBJ1-5): DVKVTQSSRYLVKRTGEKVFLECVQDMDHENMFWYRQDPGLGLRLIYFSYDVKMKEKGDIPEGYSVSREKKERFSLILESASTNQTSMYLCASRPPGQGLSRPQHFGDGTRLSIL.